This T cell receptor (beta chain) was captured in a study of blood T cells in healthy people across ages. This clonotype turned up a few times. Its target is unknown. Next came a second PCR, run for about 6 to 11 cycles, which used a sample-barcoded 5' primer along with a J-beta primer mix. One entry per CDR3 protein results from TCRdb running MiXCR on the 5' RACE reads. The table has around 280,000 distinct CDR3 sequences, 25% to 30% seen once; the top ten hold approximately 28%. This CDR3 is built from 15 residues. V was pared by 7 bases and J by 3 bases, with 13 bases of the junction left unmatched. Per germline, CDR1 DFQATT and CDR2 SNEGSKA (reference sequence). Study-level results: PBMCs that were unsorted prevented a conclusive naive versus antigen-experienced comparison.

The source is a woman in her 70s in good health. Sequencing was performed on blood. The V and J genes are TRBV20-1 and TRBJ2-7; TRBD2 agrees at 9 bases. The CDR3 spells CSVESSSGTDYEQYF. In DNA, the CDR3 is TGCAGTGTCGAGAGTTCTAGCGGGACCGACTACGAGCAGTACTTC.